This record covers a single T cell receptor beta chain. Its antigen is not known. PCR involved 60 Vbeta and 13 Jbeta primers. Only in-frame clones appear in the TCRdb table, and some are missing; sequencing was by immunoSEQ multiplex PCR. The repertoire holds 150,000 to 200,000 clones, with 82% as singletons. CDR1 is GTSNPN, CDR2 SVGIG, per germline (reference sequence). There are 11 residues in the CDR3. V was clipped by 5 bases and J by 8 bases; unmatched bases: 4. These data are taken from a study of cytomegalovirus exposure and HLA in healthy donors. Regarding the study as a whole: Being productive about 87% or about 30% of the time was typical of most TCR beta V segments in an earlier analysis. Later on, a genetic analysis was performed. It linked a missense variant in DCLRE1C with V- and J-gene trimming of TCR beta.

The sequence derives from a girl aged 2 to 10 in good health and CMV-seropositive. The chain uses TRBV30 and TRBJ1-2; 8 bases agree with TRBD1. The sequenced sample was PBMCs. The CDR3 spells CAWSTGGGYTF. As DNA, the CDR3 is TGTGCCTGGTCAACAGGGGGGGGCTACACCTTC.